Following are 19 T cell receptor beta chains from one sample sequenced in a study of blood T cells in healthy people across ages. The second PCR ran roughly 7 to 11 cycles with a sample-barcoded 5' primer and J-beta primers. TCRdb passed the 5' RACE reads through MiXCR, listing each CDR3 protein once. This table has over 1,300,000 distinct CDR3 sequences, 55% to 75% appearing once. Sequencing was carried out using blood. Receptors were obtained from a young man in good health.

This chain uses TRBV10-3 with TRBJ2-7, with unresolved D. This CDR3 is built from 14 residues. CDR1 and CDR2 from the germline V gene are ENHRY and SYGVKD. The ends were cut back, 4 bases at V and 0 bases at J, with 10 bases in the middle. CDR3 nucleotide sequence: TGTGCCATCAGTGGTCACAATTACTCCTACGAGCAGTACTTC. It is translated as CAISGHNYSYEQYF.

This clonotype showed up just a few times. This chain joins TRBV7-2 and TRBJ2-3; D gene uncertain. Trimming pared 2 bases from V and 3 bases from J, leaving 12 bases between. CDR1 and CDR2 (germline): SGHTA, FQGNSA. This CDR3 has 15 amino acids. CDR3 bases: TGTGCCAGCAGCTTATTCTCGACCGGAACAGATACGCAGTATTTT. This sequence encodes CASSLFSTGTDTQYF.

Regarding this clonotype: Lacking the conserved final phenylalanine or tryptophan, this CDR3 likely reflects a read error. Because the CDR3's place on the DNA is in doubt, the DNA is left out and the CDR3 is given as listed by TCRdb. The CDR3 is CASRPTADSKTFSTS. The J gene is TRBJ2-4, the V gene TRBV21-1; TRBD1, the table's D call, lacks a check against the DNA. TRBV21-1 is deemed a pseudogene. The CDR3 is 15 amino acids in total, end residues counted.

This sequence joins TRBV11-2 and TRBJ2-3, with 12 bases lining up with TRBD2. The CDR3 contains 21 residues. Germline V gene lookup returns CDR1 SGHAT and CDR2 FQNNGV. The junction had 18 bases not matched to a gene; V was cut back by 5 bases and J by 0 bases. CDR3: CASSRTAGLAGGFTSTDTQYF. The DNA for the CDR3 is TGTGCCAGCAGCCGCACAGCTGGTCTAGCGGGAGGGTTTACTAGCACAGATACGCAGTATTTT.

This clonotype has a single count. This chain uses TRBV20-1 with TRBJ2-5, with TRBD1 as a possible D gene (6 bases). Judging by the DNA end, TRBJ2-7 fits better; the J call may be wrong. In germline, CDR1 is DFQATT, CDR2 SNEGSKA (reference sequence). The CDR3 is 14 residues long. CDR3 in amino acids: CSARDSRGSDEQYF. Written as DNA, the CDR3 is TGCAGTGCTAGAGATAGTAGGGGGAGCGACGAGCAGTACTTC.

The chain couples TRBV6-6 to TRBJ2-5; D is possibly TRBD1 or TRBD2 (5 bases each). Germline assignment: CDR1 MNHNY and CDR2 SVGAGI (reference sequence). The CDR3 contains 15 residues. Trimming pared 5 bases from V and 1 base from J, leaving 14 bases between. The CDR3 DNA follows: TGTGCCAGCAGTCCCAACCCGAGGGGCCAAGAGACCCAGTACTTC. Translation: CASSPNPRGQETQYF.

This chain uses TRBV11-3 with TRBJ2-1; possible D gene TRBD2, 6 bases. The germline V gene encodes CDR1 SGHNT and CDR2 YENEEA. The CDR3 loop spans 13 amino acids. Between the trimmed V and J ends, which lost 5 bases and 5 bases, there was a span of 10 bases. The chain's CDR3 is CASSALADNEQFF. The CDR3 coding sequence is TGTGCCAGCAGCGCCTTAGCGGACAATGAGCAGTTCTTC.

This rearrangement joins TRBV7-2 to TRBJ2-3, with 7 bases aligning to TRBD2. Trimming cost V 1 base and J 2 bases; bases outside gene matches: 6. CDR3 length: 16 residues. Germline CDR1 and CDR2: SGHTA and FQGNSA. The CDR3 reads CASSLGERGYTDTQYF. The CDR3 nucleotides are TGTGCCAGCAGCTTAGGGGAGCGGGGCTACACAGATACGCAGTATTTT. Variable domain in full (rest from reference TRBV7-2 and TRBJ2-3): GAGVSQSPSNKVTEKGKDVELRCDPISGHTALYWYRQSLGQGLEFLIYFQGNSAPDKSGLPSDRFSAERTGGSVSTLTIQRTQQEDSAVYLCASSLGERGYTDTQYFGPGTRLTVL.

The chain uses TRBV6-1 and TRBJ2-6; the D gene is possibly TRBD1 (7 bases). In germline, CDR1 is MNHNS, CDR2 SASEGT. The CDR3 runs 18 residues. The V and J ends lost 4 bases and 0 bases respectively, with 16 bases between them. CDR3 residues: CASSGRGQYLSGANVLTF. CDR3 sequence (DNA): TGTGCCAGCAGTGGGAGGGGACAGTACCTCTCTGGGGCCAACGTCCTGACTTTC.

The table lists this clonotype with a few counts. The gene calls are TRBV15 and TRBJ2-7; D call uncertain. In germline, CDR1 is LNHNV, CDR2 YYDKDF (reference sequence). Trimming shortened V by 0 bases and J by 5 bases, and 11 bases separated the two germline ends. The CDR3 has 14 residues. In nucleotides, the CDR3 is TGTGCCACCAGCAGAGATCCATGGGTCAACGAGCAGTACTTC. This translates into CATSRDPWVNEQYF.

The gene calls are TRBV6-5 and TRBJ2-7, with D perhaps TRBD2 (6 bases). V was clipped by 11 bases and J by 1 base, with 12 bases between them. The CDR3 runs to 12 residues. CDR1 is MNHEY and CDR2 is SVGAGI in the germline V gene. CDR3 bases: TGTGCCTCGGAGGGCGGGTCCTACGAGCAGTACTTC. This codes for CASEGGSYEQYF.

V gene TRBV7-9 combines with J gene TRBJ2-1, with 8 bases lining up with TRBD1. Germline V gene data show CDR1 as SEHNR and CDR2 as FQNEAQ (reference sequence). Trimming at V came to 4 bases and at J to 5 bases, leaving 7 bases not matched to a gene. The CDR3 loop spans 15 amino acids. The CDR3 here is CASSSGQGYNNEQFF. Written as DNA, the CDR3 is TGTGCCAGCAGCTCCGGACAGGGTTACAACAATGAGCAGTTCTTC.

CDR3 bases: TGTGCCAGCAGCTTAGGATGGGGGACAGATGAAAAACTGTTTTTT. Its protein is CASSLGWGTDEKLFF. The chain recombines TRBV7-6 with TRBJ1-4; TRBD1 agrees at 7 bases. The germline CDR1 and CDR2 sequences are SGHVS and FNYEAQ. This CDR3 comprises 15 residues. V lost 1 base, J lost 6 bases, and 5 bases stayed unmatched.

V is TRBV9 and J is TRBJ1-1; the D gene is possibly TRBD1 (5 bases). V was shortened by 2 bases and J by 1 base, with 18 bases between the two germline ends. CDR3 length: 17 amino acids. Germline assignment: CDR1 SGDLS and CDR2 YYNGEE. For the CDR3, the DNA is TGTGCCAGCAGCGTGGGGATGTGGGGCTCGGGGAACACTGAAGCTTTCTTT. This translates into CASSVGMWGSGNTEAFF.

The rearrangement joins TRBV5-1 to TRBJ1-1, with 8 nucleotides matching TRBD1. With 2 bases clipped from V and 1 base from J, the junction kept 13 bases outside the gene matches. CDR1 and CDR2 (germline): SGHRS, YFSETQ. The CDR3 sequence is 18 residues long. CDR3 protein: CASSLHTGGVGQNTEAFF. Here the CDR3 DNA reads TGCGCCAGCAGCTTACATACAGGGGGAGTGGGCCAGAACACTGAAGCTTTCTTT.

This clonotype came up a few times. This CDR3 reads CASSRSTGELFF. In DNA, the CDR3 is TGTGCCAGCAGTCGTAGCACCGGGGAGCTGTTTTTT. J is TRBJ2-2 and V is TRBV6-1; unclear D gene. The CDR3 runs to 12 residues. V lost 5 bases, J lost 4 bases, and 5 bases lay in between. Germline V lookup: CDR1 MNHNS, CDR2 SASEGT.

V and J are TRBV7-9 and TRBJ2-5, with D unclear. Trimming took 6 bases from V and 0 from J, leaving 17 bases between them. This CDR3 region has 16 residues. Germline CDR1 reads SEHNR; CDR2 reads FQNEAQ (reference sequence). In DNA form, the CDR3 reads TGTGCCAGCAGTATGGATGGACCCTGGTACCAAGAGACCCAGTACTTC. Residues: CASSMDGPWYQETQYF.

The V and J genes are TRBV14 and TRBJ2-1; perhaps TRBD2 as D (5 bases). Germline V gene data show CDR1 as SGHDN and CDR2 as FVKESK. Between the trimmed V and J ends, which lost 2 bases and 10 bases, there was a span of 12 bases. This CDR3 is 13 amino acids long. CDR3 coding DNA: TGTGCCAGCAGCCAAACTAGGGAAGGAGAGCAGTTCTTC. Translation gives CASSQTREGEQFF.

As for this clonotype: At one end, the junction sequence differs from germline, possibly due to a read error. The rearrangement joins TRBV12-3 or TRBV12-4 to TRBJ2-1; perhaps D is TRBD1 or TRBD2 (6 bases each). The CDR3 has 16 residues. The CDR3 is CASRYLTGISGDEQFF. The CDR3 DNA follows: TGCGCCAGCAGATATCTGACAGGCATCTCGGGGGATGAGCAGTTCTTC.